The 18 T cell receptor beta chains in this list originate from one sample, sequenced in a study of blood T cell repertoires in COVID-19. The data were produced by immunoSEQ multiplex PCR, yet TCRdb's version contains in-frame clones alone and is incomplete. The sample lists about 400,000 clones, 80% to 90% occurring once. The sequencing sample was made of PBMCs or T cells enriched from blood (not recorded which). The receptors were gathered from a woman aged 45-59 years who had recovered from COVID-19.

This sequence joins TRBV7-8 and TRBJ2-1; tentative D call: TRBD1 (6 bases). V lost 2 bases to trimming and J lost 14 bases, with 16 bases between them. The CDR3 spans 13 residues. The V gene's germline CDR1 is SGHVS and CDR2 FQNEAQ. CDR3 loop: CASSLLVGGGKFF. The CDR3, as DNA: TGTGCCAGCAGCTTATTAGTAGGGGGTGGAAAGTTCTTC.

The chain has TRBV5-1 and TRBJ2-1, with D hard to call. Germline-derived CDR1 and CDR2 are SGHRS and YFSETQ. This CDR3 has 12 amino acids. Trimming pared 7 bases from V and 4 bases from J, leaving 9 bases between. The CDR3 is CASLDTYNEQFF. CDR3 nucleotide sequence: TGCGCCAGCCTCGACACGTACAATGAGCAGTTCTTC.

This clone was counted between two and nine times. This chain links TRBV5-1 with TRBJ2-2; TRBD1 is a possible D gene (5 bases). The V gene lost 0 bases and the J gene lost 6 bases, with 12 bases spanning the gap. The germline gives CDR1 SGHRS, CDR2 YFSETQ. This CDR3 spans 15 amino acids. In nucleotides, the CDR3 is TGCGCCAGCAGCTTGGAGGGGCAGTCCGCCGGGGAGCTGTTTTTT. It is translated as CASSLEGQSAGELFF.

This clone has only one observation. J is TRBJ1-6 and V is TRBV30; no clear D. The V end was cut by 2 bases, the J end by 10 bases, with 18 bases between. From germline, CDR1 is GTSNPN and CDR2 SVGIG (reference sequence). The length of the CDR3 is 15 residues. CDR3 amino acids: CAWSPQRVGQSPLHF. The CDR3 DNA reads as TGTGCCTGGAGTCCCCAACGGGTCGGCCAATCACCCCTCCACTTT.

The rearrangement joins TRBV15 to TRBJ1-4; D not certain. Germline-derived CDR1 and CDR2 are LNHNV and YYDKDF (reference sequence). This CDR3 region has 17 residues. The germline V and J ends were trimmed by 3 bases and 7 bases, with 21 bases remaining between them. The CDR3 DNA sequence: TGTGCCACCAGCAGTATAATCCCCCAGAGAGGGCTTGAAAAACTGTTTTTT. The encoded protein is CATSSIIPQRGLEKLFF.

The chain recombines TRBV28 with TRBJ2-7; TRBD1 aligns across 8 bases. Germline assignment: CDR1 MDHEN and CDR2 SYDVKM. V dropped 8 bases and J dropped 5; count of bases not matched to a gene: 11. This CDR3 comprises 14 residues. CDR3 in amino acids: CASLDRDRPNEQYF. The CDR3 DNA sequence: TGTGCCAGCCTCGACCGGGACAGGCCCAACGAGCAGTACTTC. Supplemented by reference TRBV28 and TRBJ2-7, the full variable domain reads DVKVTQSSRYLVKRTGEKVFLECVQDMDHENMFWYRQDPGLGLRLIYFSYDVKMKEKGDIPEGYSVSREKKERFSLILESASTNQTSMYLCASLDRDRPNEQYFGPGTRLTVT.

For this clone: Within the sample, other DNA sequences also encode this same CDR3. This chain links TRBV3-1 (or the pseudogene TRBV3-2) with TRBJ1-2, with D possibly being TRBD1 (6 bases). Trimming shortened V by 1 base and J by 7 bases, and 10 bases separated the two germline ends. Germline values: CDR1 LGHDT, CDR2 YNNKEL (reference sequence). CDR3 length equals 13 residues. The CDR3 region is CASSQGTVGGYTF. CDR3 nucleotides: TGTGCCAGCAGCCAAGGGACAGTCGGTGGCTACACCTTC.

This clone was seen a single time. This chain connects TRBV28 to TRBJ2-6, with 7 bases matching TRBD2. The CDR3 covers 17 residues. Germline V lookup: CDR1 MDHEN, CDR2 SYDVKM. The trim removed 8 bases at V and 2 bases at J, leaving 12 bases unmatched. The CDR3 DNA follows: TGTGCCAGCTCCCTCCGGGGGGTAGCCGCTGGGGCCAACGTCCTGACTTTC. Encoded protein: CASSLRGVAAGANVLTF.

V usage is TRBV9 and J usage is TRBJ2-7; 8 positions agree with TRBD1. Germline lookup yields CDR1 SGDLS and CDR2 YYNGEE. The CDR3 consists of 13 residues. V gave up 4 bases and J gave up 6 bases; unmatched junction bases: 6. In nucleotides, the CDR3 is TGTGCCAGCAGCCCCGGACAGGGCAGCGAGCAGTACTTC. Its protein is CASSPGQGSEQYF.

Turning to this clone: The same CDR3 also results from other DNA sequences found in this sample. This chain joins TRBV19 and TRBJ1-5; D is uncertain. CDR3 length: 13 amino acids. Germline CDR1 and CDR2: LNHDA and SQIVND (reference sequence). The germline V and J ends were trimmed by 2 bases and 2 bases, with 4 bases remaining between them. The CDR3 is CASSISGNQPQHF. The CDR3 bases are TGTGCCAGTAGTATATCTGGCAATCAGCCCCAGCATTTT.

Concerning this clone: The sample contains more than one DNA sequence encoding this CDR3. The rearrangement uses TRBV6-1 and TRBJ2-1; a possible D gene is TRBD2 (5 bases). The germline CDR1 and CDR2 sequences are MNHNS and SASEGT. Trimming cost V 2 bases and J 1 base, with 6 bases left between them. The CDR3 covers 14 residues. The CDR3 DNA sequence: TGTGCCAGCAGTGAACGGGGTTCCTACAATGAGCAGTTCTTC. This gives the protein CASSERGSYNEQFF.

This clone was detected only once. The rearrangement uses TRBV12-3 or TRBV12-4 and TRBJ2-5, with D perhaps TRBD1 (5 bases). V shed 6 bases and J shed 3 bases, with 8 bases lying between them. The CDR3 loop spans 12 amino acids. The CDR3: CASSSTEETQYF. The DNA of the CDR3 is TGTGCCAGCAGCTCGACAGAAGAGACCCAGTACTTC.

V and J are TRBV7-2 and TRBJ2-7, with 7 bases that match TRBD1. This CDR3 has 15 amino acids. The germline CDR1 and CDR2 sequences are SGHTA and FQGNSA. The V segment lost 2 bases and the J segment 0 bases; nucleotides outside the gene matches: 4. The CDR3 spells CASSLMGTVSYEQYF. In DNA form, the CDR3 reads TGTGCCAGCAGCTTAATGGGGACAGTCTCCTACGAGCAGTACTTC.

The V gene is TRBV7-9, the J gene TRBJ1-2; 8 bases agree with TRBD1. Per the germline V gene, CDR1 is SEHNR and CDR2 is FQNEAQ (reference sequence). The CDR3 extends over 16 amino acids. Trimming at V came to 5 bases and at J to 1 base, leaving 9 bases not matched to a gene. CDR3 loop: CASSRGQAHLNYGYTF. The DNA for the CDR3 is TGTGCCAGCAGCAGGGGACAGGCCCACCTTAACTATGGCTACACCTTC.

This clone turned up a few times. V gene TRBV5-4 combines with J gene TRBJ1-2; TRBD1 agrees at 8 bases. The germline CDR1 and CDR2 sequences are SGHNT and YYREEE (reference sequence). Losses at the gene ends were 3 bases for V and 1 base for J; bases not matched to a gene: 8. This CDR3 contains 16 residues. In nucleotides, the CDR3 is TGTGCCAGCAGCTCTCCGGGGGACAGGAGTAACTATGGCTACACCTTC. Translating it yields CASSSPGDRSNYGYTF.

This chain connects TRBV16 to TRBJ1-6; D call uncertain. The germline V and J ends were trimmed by 3 bases and 0 bases, with 3 bases remaining between them. The CDR3 consists of 14 residues. Germline lookup yields CDR1 KGHSY and CDR2 FQNENV. CDR3 DNA sequence: TGTGCCAGCAGCCAGAGCTCCTATAATTCACCCCTCCACTTT. It yields the protein CASSQSSYNSPLHF. Combining the CDR3 with reference TRBV16 and TRBJ1-6 gives the whole variable domain GEEVAQTPKHLVRGEGQKAKLYCAPIKGHSYVFWYQQVLKNEFKFLISFQNENVFDETGMPKERFSAKCLPNSPCSLEIQATKLEDSAVYFCASSQSSYNSPLHFGNGTRLTVT.

V gene TRBV12-3 or TRBV12-4 combines with J gene TRBJ1-5, with D tentatively TRBD1 (5 bases). This CDR3 is built from 13 residues. The ends were cut back, 6 bases at V and 3 bases at J, with 9 bases in the middle. DNA for the CDR3: TGTGCCAGCAGCGACAGTTACAATCAGCCCCAGCATTTT. Translation gives CASSDSYNQPQHF.

This sequence joins TRBV19 and TRBJ1-1, with 10 bases identical to TRBD1. V was pared by 7 bases and J by 5 bases, with 13 bases of the junction left unmatched. This CDR3 has 16 residues. Germline V CDR1 and CDR2: LNHDA, SQIVND (reference sequence). The CDR3, as DNA: TGTGCCAGTATCAGCCCGGGACAGGGGTCAGGGACTGAAGCTTTCTTT. As protein: CASISPGQGSGTEAFF. Full variable domain (missing parts from reference TRBV19 and TRBJ1-1): DGGITQSPKYLFRKEGQNVTLSCEQNLNHDAMYWYRQDPGQGLRLIYYSQIVNDFQKGDIAEGYSVSREKKESFPLTVTSAQKNPTAFYLCASISPGQGSGTEAFFGQGTRLTVV.